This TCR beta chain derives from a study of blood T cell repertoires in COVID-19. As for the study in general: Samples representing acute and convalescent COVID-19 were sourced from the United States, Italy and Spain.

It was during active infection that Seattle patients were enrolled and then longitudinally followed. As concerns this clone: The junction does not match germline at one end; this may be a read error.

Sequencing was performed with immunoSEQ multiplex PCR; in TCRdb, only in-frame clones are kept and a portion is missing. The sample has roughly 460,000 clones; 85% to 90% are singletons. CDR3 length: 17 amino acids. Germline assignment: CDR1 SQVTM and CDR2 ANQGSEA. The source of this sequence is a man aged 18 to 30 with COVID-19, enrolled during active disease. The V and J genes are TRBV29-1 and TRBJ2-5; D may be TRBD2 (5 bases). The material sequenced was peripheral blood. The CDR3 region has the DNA TGCAGCGTTATCCACCCTTACGGGGAGAAGTACCAAGCGACCCAGTACTTC. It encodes CSVIHPYGEKYQATQYF.